These 12 T cell receptor beta chains were sequenced from one sample in a study of blood T cell repertoires in COVID-19. Here immunoSEQ multiplex PCR was the method, and the copy in TCRdb shows in-frame clones only, minus some. The data show about 130,000 clones, about four fifths seen once. The sequencing sample was made of peripheral blood. The source of these receptors is a man aged 35-49 years with active or convalescent COVID-19.

J is TRBJ1-1 and V is TRBV7-2; D remains unclear. The CDR3 loop spans 16 amino acids. V gave up 2 bases and J gave up 5 bases, with 18 bases separating them. Looked up from germline, CDR1 is SGHTA and CDR2 is FQGNSA. In DNA form, the CDR3 reads TGTGCCAGCAGCTTATCCCTACGGGGAATGGAAACTGAAGCTTTCTTT. This gives the protein CASSLSLRGMETEAFF.

This chain uses TRBV3-1 (or the pseudogene TRBV3-2) with TRBJ2-7; 9 bases align to TRBD2. The V gene's germline CDR1 is LGHDT and CDR2 YNNKEL (reference sequence). Unmatched junction bases numbered 8, after V lost 4 bases and J lost 4 bases. This CDR3 contains 15 residues. CDR3 DNA: TGTGCCAGCAGCCCATCAGCGGGGGGTTGGTACGAGCAGTACTTC. Its translation is CASSPSAGGWYEQYF.

Here the CDR3 DNA reads TGTGCCAGCTCACCCCTTGTTTCCGGGACAGGGACCAATGAGCAGTTCTTC. Its translation is CASSPLVSGTGTNEQFF. The rearrangement uses TRBV18 and TRBJ2-1; 9 bases are shared with TRBD1. Germline V gives CDR1 KGHSH, CDR2 LQKENI. The CDR3 loop spans 17 amino acids. V lost 3 bases to trimming and J lost 6 bases; unmatched junction nucleotides: 12. Variable domain in full (rest from reference TRBV18 and TRBJ2-1): NAGVMQNPRHLVRRRGQEARLRCSPMKGHSHVYWYRQLPEEGLKFMVYLQKENIIDESGMPKERFSAEFPKEGPSILRIQQVVRGDSAAYFCASSPLVSGTGTNEQFFGPGTRLTVL.

The V and J genes are TRBV5-4 and TRBJ1-2; 7 positions agree with TRBD1. The CDR3 covers 13 residues. The trim removed 4 bases at V and 2 bases at J, leaving 2 bases unmatched. Germline assignment: CDR1 SGHNT and CDR2 YYREEE (reference sequence). CDR3 sequence (DNA): TGTGCCAGCAGCCAGGGACAGAACTATGGCTACACCTTC. Its translation: CASSQGQNYGYTF.

The rearrangement joins TRBV6-6 to TRBJ2-2; unclear D gene. The CDR3 has 15 amino acids. Germline V CDR1 and CDR2: MNHNY, SVGAGI (reference sequence). V dropped 2 bases and J dropped 0 bases, with 7 bases sitting between them. The CDR3 bases are TGTGCCAGCAGTTACAGGAGCTCGAACACCGGGGAGCTGTTTTTT. As protein: CASSYRSSNTGELFF.

The chain carries TRBV4-3 and TRBJ1-4; D is possibly TRBD1 (6 bases). The CDR3 totals 16 residues. Germline values: CDR1 LGHNA, CDR2 YSLEER. Trimming pared 2 bases from V and 7 bases from J, leaving 17 bases between. The CDR3 region has the DNA TGCGCCAGCAGCCAAAACTTACCCGAAGGGGGTGAAAAACTGTTTTTT. This gives the protein CASSQNLPEGGEKLFF.

The gene calls are TRBV11-3 and TRBJ1-1; 9 bases match TRBD1. Germline V CDR1 and CDR2: SGHNT, YENEEA. The ends lost 5 bases at V and 3 bases at J; junction bases unmatched: 10. This CDR3 comprises 16 residues. The chain's CDR3 is CASSPGTGISYTEAFF. DNA of the CDR3: TGTGCCAGCAGCCCAGGGACAGGGATCAGCTACACTGAAGCTTTCTTT.

The gene calls are TRBV7-3 and TRBJ1-2; 9 bases fit TRBD1. CDR3 size: 14 residues. After removal of 5 bases from V and 8 bases from J, the junction contained 9 bases not matched to a gene. The germline V gene has CDR1 SGHTA and CDR2 FQGTGA. The CDR3 is CASSLEPGQGGYTF. CDR3 bases: TGTGCCAGCAGCCTGGAGCCGGGACAGGGCGGCTACACCTTC.

The chain links TRBV2 to TRBJ1-5; TRBD1 might be the D (5 bases). This CDR3 region has 15 residues. Trimming took 4 bases from V and 5 from J, leaving 15 bases between them. CDR1 is SNHLY, CDR2 FYNNEI, per germline. The CDR3 spells CASSAIRVGDQPQHF. CDR3 bases: TGTGCCAGCAGTGCAATCAGGGTTGGGGATCAGCCCCAGCATTTT.

The V and J genes are TRBV18 and TRBJ1-1; D uncertain. Deletions cut 5 bases from V and 5 bases from J, with 15 bases between. This CDR3 comprises 14 residues. Germline V gives CDR1 KGHSH, CDR2 LQKENI. The CDR3 sequence is CASSSGRGGTEAFF. CDR3 bases: TGTGCCAGCTCAAGTGGACGGGGTGGGACTGAAGCTTTCTTT.

V and J are TRBV5-1 and TRBJ1-4, with D possibly matching TRBD1 (6 bases). V was cut by 4 bases and J by 7 bases, with 11 bases left in between. The CDR3 covers 13 residues. CDR1 SGHRS and CDR2 YFSETQ come from the germline V gene. The CDR3 sequence: CASSLQGTEKLFF. The CDR3 DNA follows: TGCGCCAGCAGCCTACAGGGTACTGAAAAACTGTTTTTT.

The chain links TRBV10-3 to TRBJ2-2; 8 nucleotides agree with TRBD2. The length of the CDR3 is 14 residues. J gave up 2 bases and V 8 bases, and 4 bases lay outside the gene matches. CDR1 and CDR2 (germline): ENHRY, SYGVKD. Here the CDR3 DNA reads TGTGCCATCGCGCGGGGGGCAAACACCGGGGAGCTGTTTTTT. It specifies CAIARGANTGELFF.